These 10 T cell receptor beta chains share one sample of origin, sequenced in a study of blood T cell repertoires in COVID-19 (TCRdb year 2020). Library preparation was by the immunoSEQ multiplex PCR assay. The source is immuneACCESS, and TCRdb retained only in-frame sequences with V and J called. Part of the clones is not carried over; for the studies checked, unresolved V genes explain less than half of this, and the remainder is unexplained. Across this sample there are some 280,000 clones, with approximately 89% seen only once. Around 12% of the sample is taken by the ten largest. Sequenced: peripheral blood. All receptors derive from a woman aged 55-75 years with acute or convalescent COVID-19.

This clone appeared a single time. The chain carries TRBV5-1 and TRBJ1-4; no clear D. There are 15 residues in the CDR3. Deletions cut 2 bases from V and 1 base from J, with 9 bases between. Germline V CDR1 and CDR2: SGHRS, YFSETQ. This CDR3 reads CASSFGRVTNEKLFF. The CDR3 bases are TGCGCCAGCAGCTTCGGGAGAGTAACTAATGAAAAACTGTTTTTT.

The chain is built from TRBV19 and TRBJ2-3; D gene ambiguous. CDR3 length: 15 residues. The germline V gene encodes CDR1 LNHDA and CDR2 SQIVND (reference sequence). The ends were cut back, 5 bases at V and 0 bases at J, with 12 bases in the middle. CDR3 DNA: TGTGCCAGTAGTCCTATACTGACTAGCACAGATACGCAGTATTTT. This translates into CASSPILTSTDTQYF.

The rearrangement uses TRBV11-3 and TRBJ1-1; D gene ambiguous. The CDR3 totals 13 residues. Trimming removed 5 bases at V and 1 base at J, with 8 bases between. CDR1 and CDR2 from the germline V gene are SGHNT and YENEEA. This CDR3 is CASSLTPNTEAFF. Written as DNA, the CDR3 is TGTGCCAGCAGCCTTACACCGAACACTGAAGCTTTCTTT.

The rearrangement uses TRBV6-5 and TRBJ1-2; TRBD1 matches at 7 bases. CDR1 is MNHEY and CDR2 is SVGAGI in the germline V gene. The CDR3 consists of 14 residues. V lost 2 bases and J lost 8; bases outside the gene matches: 8. CDR3 region: CASSYADRSSGYTF. The DNA for the CDR3 is TGTGCCAGCAGTTACGCGGACAGGTCTAGCGGCTACACCTTC.

This clone occurred once. The chain joins TRBV18 to TRBJ2-1, with 8 bases matching TRBD2. The germline gives CDR1 KGHSH, CDR2 LQKENI. Trimming cost V 6 bases and J 9 bases; bases outside gene matches: 7. The CDR3 is made up of 13 amino acids. As DNA, the CDR3 is TGTGCCAGCTCCCCCGGACTAGCCGGTGAGCAGTTCTTC. This codes for CASSPGLAGEQFF.

The gene calls are TRBV5-1 and TRBJ2-2, with D perhaps TRBD2 (5 bases). CDR3 length equals 14 residues. From germline, CDR1 is SGHRS and CDR2 YFSETQ. Trimming pared 4 bases from V and 5 bases from J, leaving 12 bases between. This CDR3 reads CASSDGVRTGELFF. The DNA of the CDR3 is TGCGCCAGCAGCGACGGGGTGCGGACCGGGGAGCTGTTTTTT.

This clone occurred a few times. The chain employs TRBV5-4 and TRBJ1-1, with unresolved D. The CDR3 contains 13 residues. Germline-derived CDR1 and CDR2 are SGHNT and YYREEE (reference sequence). Trimming removed 0 bases from V and 6 bases from J, with 9 bases in between. Here the CDR3 reads CASSLAGVAEAFF. The CDR3 DNA reads TGTGCCAGCAGCTTGGCCGGGGTAGCTGAAGCTTTCTTT.

Written as DNA, the CDR3 is TGTGCCAGCAGTTACCAAGACAGACTTGGCTATGGCTACACCTTC. This translates into CASSYQDRLGYGYTF. The V gene is TRBV6-2 or TRBV6-3, the J gene TRBJ1-2; D might be TRBD1 (5 bases). The CDR3 runs 15 residues. Trimming removed 2 bases at V and 4 bases at J, with 14 bases between. Germline CDR1 and CDR2: MNHEY and SVGEGT.

The V gene is TRBV25-1, the J gene TRBJ2-2; 10 nucleotides line up with TRBD2. Germline CDR1 and CDR2: MGHDK and SYGVNS. The J segment lost 5 bases and the V segment lost 6 bases, leaving 3 bases of the junction unmatched. This CDR3 spans 14 amino acids. CDR3 in DNA: TGTGCCAGCAGATTTAGCGGGGGGACCGGGGAGCTGTTTTTT. It specifies CASRFSGGTGELFF.

J is TRBJ1-5 and V is TRBV28; weak D call: TRBD1 (5 bases). The CDR3 loop spans 15 amino acids. Trimming stripped 3 bases from V and 2 bases from J, with 11 bases between. The V gene's germline CDR1 is MDHEN and CDR2 SYDVKM. CDR3 protein: CASSFGAAGNQPQHF. The DNA of the CDR3 is TGTGCCAGCAGTTTTGGGGCGGCCGGCAATCAGCCCCAGCATTTT.